This T cell receptor (beta chain) derives from a study of Ad26.COV2.S vaccination and SARS-CoV-2 variants. The wider study: Ad26.COV2.S shots went into the muscle once or twice, 56 days apart. The study's findings and limits: Placebo recipients had lower spike-specific TCR breadth than vaccine recipients.

The method was immunoSEQ multiplex PCR; TCRdb's version includes in-frame clones alone and lacks a portion of them. The data contain 300,000 to 400,000 clones, 88% of them singletons. Indicated treatment: some 19 received Ad26.COV2.S at low or high dose, single or two shots; about five received placebo; per-sample allocation not given. The samples were gathered on day 63 after the first injection of vaccine or placebo. This Boston cohort included adults aged 18-55 years. As to this clone: Its antigen is not known.

The CDR3 runs 13 residues. Between the trimmed V and J ends, which lost 3 bases and 0 bases, there was a span of 6 bases. The chain couples TRBV12-3 or TRBV12-4 to TRBJ2-7; no clear D. The clonotype originates from a person between 18 and 65 years old who received the Ad26.COV2.S COVID-19 vaccine or a placebo. The sequencing here drew on peripheral blood, taken in a trial of Ad26.COV2.S vaccine versus placebo. This CDR3 reads CASSLSHSYEQYF. Here the CDR3 DNA reads TGTGCCAGCAGTTTGTCCCACTCCTACGAGCAGTACTTC.